This entry lists 12 T cell receptor beta chains sequenced from one sample in a study of neoadjuvant anti-PD-1 for oral cavity cancer. The repertoire was sequenced with immunoSEQ multiplex PCR; TCRdb's copy has only in-frame clones and lacks some. The sample has approximately 15,000 clones, approximately 71% seen once. This sample comprised PBMCs, obtained before nivolumab (anti-PD-1) treatment. The source is a person between 40 and 85 years old with oral cavity squamous cell carcinoma.

This clone has only a few counts. V gene TRBV5-1 combines with J gene TRBJ2-2; maybe TRBD1 (6 bases). In germline, CDR1 is SGHRS, CDR2 YFSETQ. The V and J ends lost 8 bases and 5 bases respectively, with 19 bases between them. The CDR3 consists of 15 residues. CDR3 nucleotides: TGCGCCAGTAGTTACAGGGACGGAACTACCGGGGAGCTGTTTTTT. Translating gives CASSYRDGTTGELFF.

This clone was seen a few times. This chain links TRBV18 with TRBJ2-5, with 9 positions matching TRBD2. This CDR3 is 14 amino acids long. V lost 4 bases, J lost 2 bases, and 2 bases stayed unmatched. Germline loops: CDR1 KGHSH, CDR2 LQKENI. This CDR3 is CASSLGLAQETQYF. The CDR3 DNA follows: TGTGCCAGCTCACTAGGACTAGCGCAAGAGACCCAGTACTTC.

The genes are TRBV7-9 and TRBJ2-5; 13 positions agree with TRBD2. CDR3 size: 16 residues. Germline-derived CDR1 and CDR2 are SEHNR and FQNEAQ (reference sequence). J lost 3 bases, V lost 5 bases, and 6 bases had no gene match. The CDR3 reads CASSTSTSGREETQYF. For the CDR3, the DNA is TGTGCCAGCAGCACAAGTACTAGCGGGAGGGAAGAGACCCAGTACTTC. The full variable domain, completed using reference TRBV7-9 and TRBJ2-5, is DTGVSQNPRHKITKRGQNVTFRCDPISEHNRLYWYRQTLGQGPEFLTYFQNEAQLEKSRLLSDRFSAERPKGSFSTLEIQRTEQGDSAMYLCASSTSTSGREETQYFGPGTRLLVL.

This clone was picked up one time. J is TRBJ1-5 and V is TRBV19, with D maybe TRBD1 (6 bases). Germline CDR1 is LNHDA and CDR2 is SQIVND (reference sequence). CDR3 size: 18 residues. Trimming took off 5 bases at V and 0 bases at J, with 20 bases between the two ends. In nucleotides, the CDR3 is TGTGCCAGTAGTGCCCTACAGGGAACCGCTTATAGCAATCAGCCCCAGCATTTT. Translated: CASSALQGTAYSNQPQHF.

The chain couples TRBV6-5 to TRBJ2-7; TRBD1 matches at 11 bases. The CDR3 contains 15 residues. Germline CDR1 reads MNHEY; CDR2 reads SVGAGI. V was pared by 0 bases and J by 3 bases, with 1 base of the junction left unmatched. This chain's CDR3 is CASSYSGTGGYEQYF. In DNA, the CDR3 is TGTGCCAGCAGTTACTCGGGGACAGGGGGCTACGAGCAGTACTTC.

The V call is TRBV29-1, the J call TRBJ2-7, with D possibly being TRBD1 or TRBD2 (5 bases each). This CDR3 comprises 16 residues. Germline V lookup: CDR1 SQVTM, CDR2 ANQGSEA. V lost 4 bases and J lost 2, with 21 bases in between. For the CDR3, the DNA is TGCAGCGTTGTAAAAACCGGGGCTGTAATTCCCTACGAGCAGTACTTC. Amino acids: CSVVKTGAVIPYEQYF.

The gene calls are TRBV2 and TRBJ1-5, with D unresolved. Germline assignment: CDR1 SNHLY and CDR2 FYNNEI. The germline V and J ends were trimmed by 5 bases and 4 bases, with 18 bases remaining between them. The CDR3 loop spans 16 amino acids. The DNA of the CDR3 is TGTGCCAGCAGTCTCGCGGCGGCAGGCTCAAATCAGCCCCAGCATTTT. Residues: CASSLAAAGSNQPQHF.

This chain uses TRBV7-6 with TRBJ2-3; D might be TRBD2 (6 bases). Germline CDR1 is SGHVS and CDR2 is FNYEAQ. The V end was cut by 5 bases, the J end by 0 bases, with 12 bases between. This CDR3 contains 15 residues. CDR3 sequence: CASSRLVGSTDTQYF. CDR3 nucleotides: TGTGCCAGCAGCCGACTAGTCGGTAGCACAGATACGCAGTATTTT.

The rearrangement links TRBV7-8 to TRBJ1-5; D is uncertain. The CDR3 contains 16 residues. Germline CDR1 and CDR2: SGHVS and FQNEAQ. V gave up 1 base and J gave up 0 bases, with 10 bases separating them. CDR3 sequence: CASSLEGSISNQPQHF. CDR3 nucleotides: TGTGCCAGCAGCTTAGAGGGCTCGATTAGCAATCAGCCCCAGCATTTT.

The chain carries TRBV5-1 and TRBJ2-2, with no clear D. Germline CDR1 reads SGHRS; CDR2 reads YFSETQ. Trimming took off 0 bases at V and 1 base at J, with 7 bases between the two ends. The CDR3 is made up of 15 amino acids. The DNA of the CDR3 is TGCGCCAGCAGCTTGGGCAGGTTGAACACCGGGGAGCTGTTTTTT. This translates into CASSLGRLNTGELFF.

The rearrangement uses TRBV10-2 and TRBJ2-7; 14 bases fit TRBD2. Germline lookup yields CDR1 WSHSY and CDR2 SAAADI. This CDR3 region has 19 residues. J lost 1 base, V lost 6 bases, and 14 bases had no gene match. The CDR3, as DNA: TGCGCCAGCAGCCCCGGCGGGACTAGCGGGAGAGGCAGGTCCTACGAGCAGTACTTC. Its translation: CASSPGGTSGRGRSYEQYF.

The chain is built from TRBV11-3 and TRBJ1-3, with 10 bases lining up with TRBD1. V was clipped by 4 bases and J by 1 base; unmatched bases: 4. Germline V CDR1 and CDR2: SGHNT, YENEEA. The CDR3 is made up of 16 amino acids. The CDR3 loop reads CASSYGTGDSGNTIYF. CDR3 coding DNA: TGTGCCAGCAGCTACGGGACAGGGGATTCTGGAAACACCATATATTTT.